This TCR beta chain was sequenced for a study of cytomegalovirus exposure and HLA in healthy donors. Use of 60 Vbeta and 13 Jbeta primers characterized the PCR. Produced via immunoSEQ multiplex PCR; TCRdb's table is partial and in-frame only. The data show some 130,000 clones, 70% to 80% seen once. Findings and limits, study-wide: Certain indistinguishable V segments, among them TRBV6-2 and TRBV6-3, were excluded. Trimming of TCR beta V- and J-genes showed a link, identified in a later analysis, to a missense DCLRE1C variant. Accurate prediction of most subjects' HLA-A and HLA-B alleles from TCR beta sequences was reported. In an earlier analysis, about 87% or about 30%: the productive usage of most TCR beta V segments.

J was trimmed by 7 bases and V by 6 bases; bases with no gene match: 9. Germline V gene sequence: CDR1 SGHRS, CDR2 YFSETQ. This CDR3 has 15 residues. Details on this clone: Its antigen is unidentified.

The V gene is TRBV5-1, the J gene TRBJ2-2, with 10 bases lining up with TRBD1. This TCR came from a man aged 35 to 55 in good health and CMV-seropositive. The source material was PBMCs. The DNA for the CDR3 is TGCGCCAGCATCCCGGGACAGGGGATCGTCGGGGAGCTGTTTTTT. As protein: CASIPGQGIVGELFF.